This entry lists 8 T cell receptor beta chains sequenced from one sample in a study of blood T cell repertoires in COVID-19. Generated by immunoSEQ multiplex PCR, the TCRdb table keeps only in-frame clones and is missing some. The table has about 64,000 clones, 78% seen once. The sequenced sample consisted of peripheral blood. The source is a man aged 55 to 70 with COVID-19, enrolled during active disease.

This chain joins TRBV5-1 and TRBJ1-1; 7 bases map to TRBD1. The V gene end was trimmed by 4 bases and the J gene end by 6 bases; junction bases not matched to a gene: 9. CDR3 length: 14 residues. Germline V gives CDR1 SGHRS, CDR2 YFSETQ. CDR3 sequence (DNA): TGCGCCAGCAGCCCGGGACAGCTTGGGGCTGAAGCTTTCTTT. The encoded protein is CASSPGQLGAEAFF.

The V gene is TRBV5-4, the J gene TRBJ2-1; TRBD1 aligns across 7 bases. CDR3 length equals 16 residues. Germline-derived CDR1 and CDR2 are SGHNT and YYREEE (reference sequence). The J segment lost 1 base and the V segment lost 1 base, leaving 5 bases of the junction unmatched. CDR3 amino acids: CASSLWARGSYNEQFF. The DNA for the CDR3 is TGTGCCAGCAGCTTGTGGGCCAGGGGGTCCTACAATGAGCAGTTCTTC.

This clone was recorded only once. In DNA form, the CDR3 reads TGCAGTGCTAGGACTGGCACAATCGAGTTCTTC. This codes for CSARTGTIEFF. The chain couples TRBV20-1 to TRBJ2-1, with unresolved D. The V end lost 3 bases, the J end lost 14 bases, and 14 bases lay between the germline ends. The CDR3 sequence is 11 residues long. Per germline, CDR1 DFQATT and CDR2 SNEGSKA (reference sequence).

The chain joins TRBV9 to TRBJ1-4, with D tentatively TRBD1 (6 bases). This CDR3 has 14 residues. Looked up from germline, CDR1 is SGDLS and CDR2 is YYNGEE. The ends were cut back, 3 bases at V and 5 bases at J, with 11 bases in the middle. The CDR3: CASSARGSNEKLFF. CDR3 bases: TGTGCCAGCAGCGCCAGGGGTTCAAATGAAAAACTGTTTTTT.

The gene calls are TRBV28 and TRBJ1-6, with 10 bases identical to TRBD1. V lost 7 bases, J lost 7 bases, and 16 bases stayed unmatched. Germline-derived CDR1 and CDR2 are MDHEN and SYDVKM. The CDR3 runs to 18 residues. DNA for the CDR3: TGTGCCAGCACCCCCCGGCCCTGGACAGGGGGGTGGAATTCACCCCTCCACTTT. It yields the protein CASTPRPWTGGWNSPLHF.

The chain is built from TRBV6-5 and TRBJ2-3; D not certain. Germline V lookup: CDR1 MNHEY, CDR2 SVGAGI. V was pared by 8 bases and J by 1 base, with 13 bases between. CDR3 length: 14 amino acids. The CDR3 is CASRSGFRTDTQYF. The CDR3 nucleotides read TGTGCCAGCCGTTCCGGGTTCCGCACAGATACGCAGTATTTT.

The CDR3, as DNA: TGTGCCAGCTCACCAGGAGGGTATGGGACTGAAGCTTTCTTT. This sequence encodes CASSPGGYGTEAFF. V usage is TRBV18 and J usage is TRBJ1-1; D gene unclear. The CDR3 sequence is 14 residues long. Per germline, CDR1 KGHSH and CDR2 LQKENI. V dropped 2 bases and J dropped 5 bases, with 12 bases sitting between them.

The V and J genes are TRBV21-1 and TRBJ2-5; the table's D call TRBD1 went unverified against the DNA. TRBV21-1 is classified as a pseudogene. The CDR3 is 15 amino acids. CDR3: CASSKLTGGLETQYF. The CDR3 DNA reads TGTGCCAGCAGCAAGCTGACAGGGGGTCTAGAGACCCAGTACTTC.